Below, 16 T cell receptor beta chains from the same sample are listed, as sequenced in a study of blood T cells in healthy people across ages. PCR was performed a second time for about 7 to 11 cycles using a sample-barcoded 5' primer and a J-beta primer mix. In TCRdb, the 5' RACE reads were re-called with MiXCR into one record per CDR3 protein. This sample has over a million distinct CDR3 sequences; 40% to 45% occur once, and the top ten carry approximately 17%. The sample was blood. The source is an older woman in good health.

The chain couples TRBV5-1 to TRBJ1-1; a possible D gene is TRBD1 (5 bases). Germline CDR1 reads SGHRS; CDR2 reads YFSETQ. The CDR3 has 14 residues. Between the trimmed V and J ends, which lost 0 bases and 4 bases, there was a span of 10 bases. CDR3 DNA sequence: TGCGCCAGCAGCTTGGTCCCCCAGGGCACTGAAGCTTTCTTT. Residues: CASSLVPQGTEAFF.

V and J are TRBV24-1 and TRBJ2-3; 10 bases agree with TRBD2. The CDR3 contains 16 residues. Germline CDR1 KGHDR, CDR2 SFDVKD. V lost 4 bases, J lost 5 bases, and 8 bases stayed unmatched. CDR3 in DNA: TGTGCCACCAGTGACCCTAGCGGGAGTGTTGTAGATACGCAGTATTTT. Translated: CATSDPSGSVVDTQYF.

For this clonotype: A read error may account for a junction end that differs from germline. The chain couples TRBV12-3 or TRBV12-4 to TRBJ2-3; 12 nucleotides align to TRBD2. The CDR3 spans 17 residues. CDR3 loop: CVSSLWKLAGGTDTQYF. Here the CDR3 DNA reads TGTGTCAGCAGTTTATGGAAACTAGCGGGAGGTACAGATACGCAGTATTTT.

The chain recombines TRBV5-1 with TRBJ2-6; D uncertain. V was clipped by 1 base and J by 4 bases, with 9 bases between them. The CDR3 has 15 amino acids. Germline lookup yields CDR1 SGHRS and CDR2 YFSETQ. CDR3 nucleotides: TGCGCCAGCAGCTTGAGGGTTGCCGGGGCCAACGTCCTGACTTTC. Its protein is CASSLRVAGANVLTF.

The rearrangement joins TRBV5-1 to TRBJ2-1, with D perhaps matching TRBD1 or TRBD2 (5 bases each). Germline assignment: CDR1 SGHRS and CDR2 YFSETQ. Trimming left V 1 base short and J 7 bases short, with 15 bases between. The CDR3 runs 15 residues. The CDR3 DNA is TGCGCCAGCAGCTTGTTAGGGGAGATCCTGAATGAGCAGTTCTTC. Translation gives CASSLLGEILNEQFF.

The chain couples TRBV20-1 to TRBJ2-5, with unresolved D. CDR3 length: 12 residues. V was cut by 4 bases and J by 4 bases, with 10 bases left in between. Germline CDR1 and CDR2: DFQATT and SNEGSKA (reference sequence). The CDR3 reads CSATYLLETQYF. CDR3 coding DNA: TGCAGTGCTACCTACCTTTTAGAGACCCAGTACTTC.

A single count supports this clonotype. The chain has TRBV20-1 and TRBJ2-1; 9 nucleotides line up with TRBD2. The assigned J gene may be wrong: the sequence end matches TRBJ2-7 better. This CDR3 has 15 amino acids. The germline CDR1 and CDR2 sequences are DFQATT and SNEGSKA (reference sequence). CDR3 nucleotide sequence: TGCAGTGCTAGTCGTTCTAGCGGGGTATACAATGAGCAGTACTTC. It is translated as CSASRSSGVYNEQYF.

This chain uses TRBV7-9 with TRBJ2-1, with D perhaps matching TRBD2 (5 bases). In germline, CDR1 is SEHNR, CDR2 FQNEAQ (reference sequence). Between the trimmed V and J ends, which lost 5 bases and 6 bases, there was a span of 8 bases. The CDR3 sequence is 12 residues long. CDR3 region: CASSPAGNEQFF. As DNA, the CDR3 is TGTGCCAGCAGCCCGGCGGGCAATGAGCAGTTCTTC. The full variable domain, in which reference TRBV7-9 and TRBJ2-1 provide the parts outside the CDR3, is DTGVSQNPRHKITKRGQNVTFRCDPISEHNRLYWYRQTLGQGPEFLTYFQNEAQLEKSRLLSDRFSAERPKGSFSTLEIQRTEQGDSAMYLCASSPAGNEQFFGPGTRLTVL.

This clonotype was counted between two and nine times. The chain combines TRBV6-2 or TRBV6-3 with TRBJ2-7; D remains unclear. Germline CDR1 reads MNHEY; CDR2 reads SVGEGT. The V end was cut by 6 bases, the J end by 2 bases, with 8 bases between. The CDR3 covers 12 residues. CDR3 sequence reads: CASRDPAYEQYF. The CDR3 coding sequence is TGTGCCAGCAGAGATCCGGCCTACGAGCAGTACTTC.

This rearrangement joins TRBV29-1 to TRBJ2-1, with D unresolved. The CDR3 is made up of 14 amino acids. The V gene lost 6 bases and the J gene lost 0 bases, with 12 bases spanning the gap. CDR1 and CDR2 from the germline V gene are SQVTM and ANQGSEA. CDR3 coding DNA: TGCAGCGTAACCGACTTCAGCTCCTACAATGAGCAGTTCTTC. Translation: CSVTDFSSYNEQFF.

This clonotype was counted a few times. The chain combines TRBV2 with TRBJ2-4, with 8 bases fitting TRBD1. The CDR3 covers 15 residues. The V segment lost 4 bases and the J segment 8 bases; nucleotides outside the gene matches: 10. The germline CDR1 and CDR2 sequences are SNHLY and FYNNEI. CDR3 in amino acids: CASSGDRGSSDIQYF. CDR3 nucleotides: TGTGCCAGCAGTGGCGACAGGGGATCCTCGGACATTCAGTACTTC.

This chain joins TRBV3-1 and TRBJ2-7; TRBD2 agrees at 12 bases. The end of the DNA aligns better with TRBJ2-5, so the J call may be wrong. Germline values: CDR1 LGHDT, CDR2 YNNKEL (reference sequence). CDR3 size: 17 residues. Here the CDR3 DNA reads TGTGCCAGCAGCCAAGACGCCCTAGCGGGAGGGGATGAGACCCAGTACTTC. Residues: CASSQDALAGGDETQYF.

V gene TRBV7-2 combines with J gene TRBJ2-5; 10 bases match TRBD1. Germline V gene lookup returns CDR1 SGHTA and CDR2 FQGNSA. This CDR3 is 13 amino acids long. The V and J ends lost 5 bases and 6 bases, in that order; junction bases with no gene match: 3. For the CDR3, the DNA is TGTGCCAGCAGCCCGGGACAGGGGCAGACCCAGTACTTC. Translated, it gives CASSPGQGQTQYF.

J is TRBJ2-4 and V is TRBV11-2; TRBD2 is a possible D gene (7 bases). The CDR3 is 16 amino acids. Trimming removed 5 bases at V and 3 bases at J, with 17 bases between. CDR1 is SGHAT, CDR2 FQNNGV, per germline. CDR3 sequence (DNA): TGTGCCAGCAGCCCAGAGGGGGGGGCAATCAAAAACATTCAGTACTTC. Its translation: CASSPEGGAIKNIQYF. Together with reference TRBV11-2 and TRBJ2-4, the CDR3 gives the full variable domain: EAGVAQSPRYKIIEKRQSVAFWCNPISGHATLYWYQQILGQGPKLLIQFQNNGVVDDSQLPKDRFSAERLKGVDSTLKIQPAKLEDSAVYLCASSPEGGAIKNIQYFGAGTRLSVL.

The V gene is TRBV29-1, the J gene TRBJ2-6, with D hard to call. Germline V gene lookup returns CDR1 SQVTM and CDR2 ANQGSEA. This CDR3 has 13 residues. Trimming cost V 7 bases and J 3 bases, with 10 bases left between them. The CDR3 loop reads CSATRYGANVLTF. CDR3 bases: TGCAGCGCCACAAGATATGGGGCCAACGTCCTGACTTTC.

The CDR3 DNA sequence: TGTGCCAGCAATAGCCCAGCTTGGAATGAGCAGTTCTTC. Amino acids: CASNSPAWNEQFF. V usage is TRBV2 and J usage is TRBJ2-1; D gene uncertain. V was cut by 7 bases and J by 7 bases, with 14 bases left in between. CDR3 length: 13 amino acids. Germline values: CDR1 SNHLY, CDR2 FYNNEI. Full variable domain (rest looked up from reference TRBV2 and TRBJ2-1): EPEVTQTPSHQVTQMGQEVILRCVPISNHLYFYWYRQILGQKVEFLVSFYNNEISEKSEIFDDQFSVERPDGSNFTLKIRSTKLEDSAMYFCASNSPAWNEQFFGPGTRLTVL.